This T cell receptor (beta chain) stems from a study of regulatory T cells in long-lasting Graves disease. Study-level points and caveats: It was peripheral blood alone, not thyroid tissue, that was studied. The study found persistent patients shared more public clonotypes (2,741) than new patients (around 1,000). When disease was persistent, TRBV28, TRBJ1-2 and TRBJ2-5 were the favored segments.

CDR1 and CDR2 (germline): ENHRY, SYGVKD. CDR3 length equals 15 residues. The V and J ends lost 4 bases and 6 bases, in that order; junction bases with no gene match: 8. Relying on iRepertoire HTBI primers and Arm-PCR of CDR3 regions, the team built TCR beta libraries. TCRdb analysed the multiplex PCR reads with MiXCR anew, one entry per CDR3 protein. The sample has about 420,000 distinct CDR3 sequences; less than 20% are singletons. Time point of the sample: newly diagnosed GD, antithyroid drugs for less than 3 months. Generation of the TCR library employed RNA extracted from PBMCs. As collected, the peripheral blood samples measured about 10 milliliters each and went into EDTA tubes. This clonotype came up many times. Its specificity is unknown. In addition, the sample was reused for a study of T cells in Graves' hyperthyroidism and ophthalmopathy.

This chain links TRBV10-3 with TRBJ2-1; 8 positions match TRBD2. This receptor was obtained from a woman aged 18 to 35 with Graves disease. The sample here was peripheral blood mononuclear cells (PBMCs), taken at new diagnosis, from a patient treated with antithyroid drugs. The CDR3 spells CAISGGTRGANEQFF. DNA of the CDR3: TGTGCCATCAGTGGGGGGACTAGGGGGGCCAATGAGCAGTTCTTC.